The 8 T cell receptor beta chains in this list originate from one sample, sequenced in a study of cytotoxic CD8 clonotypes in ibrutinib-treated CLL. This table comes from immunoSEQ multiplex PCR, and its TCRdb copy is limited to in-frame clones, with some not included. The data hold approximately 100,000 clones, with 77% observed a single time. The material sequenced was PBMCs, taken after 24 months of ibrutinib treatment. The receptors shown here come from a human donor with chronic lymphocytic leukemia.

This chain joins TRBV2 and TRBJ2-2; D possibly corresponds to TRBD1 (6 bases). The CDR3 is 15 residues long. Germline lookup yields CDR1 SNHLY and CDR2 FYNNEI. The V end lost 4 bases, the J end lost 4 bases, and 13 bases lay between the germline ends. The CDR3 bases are TGTGCCAGCAGTGGGGCAGGGGCGGGCACCGGGGAGCTGTTTTTT. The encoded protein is CASSGAGAGTGELFF.

The CDR3 loop reads CASSVQVTYEQYF. The CDR3 DNA reads as TGTGCCAGCAGCGTACAGGTTACCTACGAGCAGTACTTC. This rearrangement joins TRBV11-1 to TRBJ2-7, with a tentative D call TRBD1 (5 bases). Germline-derived CDR1 and CDR2 are SGHAT and FQDESV (reference sequence). Trimming cost V 5 bases and J 2 bases, with 10 bases left between them. The CDR3 has 13 residues.

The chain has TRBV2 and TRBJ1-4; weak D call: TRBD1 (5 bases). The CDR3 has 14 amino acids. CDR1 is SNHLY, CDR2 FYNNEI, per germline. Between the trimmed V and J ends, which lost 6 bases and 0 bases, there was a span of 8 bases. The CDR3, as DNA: TGTGCCAGCAGGGGGGATGCAACTAATGAAAAACTGTTTTTT. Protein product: CASRGDATNEKLFF.

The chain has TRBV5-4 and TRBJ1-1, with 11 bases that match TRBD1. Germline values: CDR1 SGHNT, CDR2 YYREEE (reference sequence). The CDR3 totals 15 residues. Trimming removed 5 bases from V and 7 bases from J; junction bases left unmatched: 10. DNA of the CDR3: TGTGCCAGCAGGGACAGGGGGCAAGAATGGGGTGAAGCTTTCTTT. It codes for CASRDRGQEWGEAFF. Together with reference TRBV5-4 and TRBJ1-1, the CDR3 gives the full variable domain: ETGVTQSPTHLIKTRGQQVTLRCSSQSGHNTVSWYQQALGQGPQFIFQYYREEENGRGNFPPRFSGLQFPNYSSELNVNALELDDSALYLCASRDRGQEWGEAFFGQGTRLTVV.

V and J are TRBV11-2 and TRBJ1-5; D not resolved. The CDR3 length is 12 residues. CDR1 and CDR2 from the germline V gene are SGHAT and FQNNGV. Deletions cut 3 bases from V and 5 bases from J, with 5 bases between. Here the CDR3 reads CASSFEDQPQHF. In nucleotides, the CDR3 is TGTGCCAGCAGCTTCGAGGATCAGCCCCAGCATTTT.

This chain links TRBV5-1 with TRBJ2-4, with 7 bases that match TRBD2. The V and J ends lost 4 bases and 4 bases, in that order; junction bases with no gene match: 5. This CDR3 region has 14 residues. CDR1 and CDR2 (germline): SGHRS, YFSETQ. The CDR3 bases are TGCGCCAGCAGCACCGAGGGAGGGAAAAACATTCAGTACTTC. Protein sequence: CASSTEGGKNIQYF. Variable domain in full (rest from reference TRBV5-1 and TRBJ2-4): KAGVTQTPRYLIKTRGQQVTLSCSPISGHRSVSWYQQTPGQGLQFLFEYFSETQRNKGNFPGRFSGRQFSNSRSEMNVSTLELGDSALYLCASSTEGGKNIQYFGAGTRLSVL.

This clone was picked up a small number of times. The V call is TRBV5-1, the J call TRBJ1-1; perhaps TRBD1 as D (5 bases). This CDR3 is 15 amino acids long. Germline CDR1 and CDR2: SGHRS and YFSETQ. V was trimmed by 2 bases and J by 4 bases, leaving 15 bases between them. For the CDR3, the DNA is TGCGCCAGCAGCTTCACCCGGGACGGCTCCACTGAAGCTTTCTTT. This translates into CASSFTRDGSTEAFF.

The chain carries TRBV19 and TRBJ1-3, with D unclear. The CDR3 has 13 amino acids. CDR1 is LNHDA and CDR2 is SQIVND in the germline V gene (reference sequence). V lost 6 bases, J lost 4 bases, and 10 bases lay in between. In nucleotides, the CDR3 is TGTGCCAGTAGACCTACCCCAGGAAACACCATATATTTT. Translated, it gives CASRPTPGNTIYF.